This T cell receptor (beta chain) is drawn from a study of blood T cell repertoires in COVID-19. Clones were sequenced by immunoSEQ multiplex PCR, and TCRdb holds only the in-frame ones, with some missing. Of about 150,000 clones listed, roughly 78% are singletons. Germline lookup yields CDR1 SGHRS and CDR2 YFSETQ. The length of the CDR3 is 15 residues. The V and J ends lost 4 bases and 2 bases, in that order; junction bases with no gene match: 6. This clone was detected once. The chain has TRBV5-1 and TRBJ2-1, with 7 bases fitting TRBD1. Sequencing was done on a sample of peripheral blood. The origin of this receptor is a man older than 75 with acute or convalescent COVID-19. The CDR3 spells CASSTTGATYNEQFF. CDR3 bases: TGCGCCAGCAGCACCACAGGGGCAACCTACAATGAGCAGTTCTTC.